These T cell receptor beta chains were read from a single sample in a study of blood T cells in healthy people across ages. MiXCR, applied by TCRdb to the 5' RACE reads, yields one record per CDR3 protein. The table lists hundreds of thousands of distinct CDR3 sequences, around a quarter of them singletons. This same sample was also taken into another study, of T cells of mothers and their children.

Sequenced material: blood. Receptors were obtained from a boy aged 2 to 10 in good health. Each CDR3 is given without its conserved first and last residue. Clone sizes are given selectively: once, few, many, or a class where the clone is expanded.

>.|TRBV6-6
ASSYRTVTDTQY
>.|TRBV7-2
ASTRDRVETQY
>few|TRBV9
ASSVGHPDWLRDNEQF
>.|TRBV7-6
ASSLVRGDEKLF
>.|TRBV5-1
ASSFGGGDTQY
>many|TRBV29-1
SVEDHRALRGYT
>.|TRBV12-3/TRBV12-4
ASSLNSGVYGYT
>few|TRBV15
ATSPRQTNEKLF
>.|TRBV5-1
ASSSGQVSTDTQY
>few|TRBV20-1
SARQGAYNTEAF
>few|TRBV7-2
ASSALPRSRDNEQF
>.|TRBV11-2
ASSLDVFGGRTYEQY
>.|TRBV20-1
SARETLRGSLETQY
>.|TRBV27
ASSPVGGVHYGYT
>few|TRBV20-1
SAPTENYGYT
>many|TRBV12-3/TRBV12-4
ASSFSGQETQY
>.|TRBV12-3/TRBV12-4
ASSVLDRNTEAF
>few|TRBV11-2
ASSWGQGRTDTQY
>few|TRBV3-1
ASSQGMSSGSQETQY
>.|TRBV20-1
SASRPSGRASDTQY
>few|TRBV29-1
SVLGQGTYYGYT
>few|TRBV6-5
ASSYSLDWGASYEQY